This is a list of T cell receptor beta chains from one sample in a study of blood T cell repertoires in COVID-19. The data were produced by immunoSEQ multiplex PCR, yet TCRdb's version contains in-frame clones alone and is incomplete. This sample has about 190,000 clones, with roughly 77% found just once. Specimen: PBMCs or T cells enriched from blood (not recorded which). The receptors originated from a woman between 50 and 59 years old with acute COVID-19. Each CDR3 is given with its conserved first and last residue. Some rows have no size entry. The others give once, few or many, or a class for an expanded clone.

16 | . | TRBJ1-5 | TRBV2 | CASSVGKGGSNQPQHF
12 | . | TRBJ2-3 | TRBV10-3 | CAITGGTDTQYF
16 | . | TRBJ1-2 | TRBV5-4 | CASSLAGGGSLYGYTF
15 | few | TRBJ1-5 | TRBV7-2 | CASSFLTSGNQPQHF
14 | few | TRBJ1-1 | TRBV5-1 | CASSLEPMNTEAFF
13 | . | TRBJ1-2 | TRBV6-1 | CASSELAVGGYTF
13 | . | TRBJ2-1 | TRBV5-4 | CASSLMPGAEQFF
15 | once | TRBJ2-3 | TRBV5-1 | CASSTGLASTDTQYF
15 | . | TRBJ1-5 | TRBV7-2 | CASSLGRGTGQPQHF
16 | once | TRBJ1-2 | TRBV7-9 | CASSPQSRTGLYGYTF
15 | . | TRBJ2-3 | TRBV5-5 | CASSLGQGGSDTQYF
14 | once | TRBJ1-3 | TRBV19 | CASIDRGSGNTIYF
16 | few | TRBJ1-1 | TRBV18 | CASSKHPHPMNTEAFF
14 | . | TRBJ1-1 | TRBV28 | CATEGSPPYTEAFF
16 | . | TRBJ2-2 | TRBV18 | CASSQEGGSSTGELFF
15 | . | TRBJ1-1 | TRBV6-2/TRBV6-3 | CASSFRQNMNTEAFF
14 | . | TRBJ1-1 | TRBV6-5 | CASTPTGGLNEAFF
16 | . | TRBJ1-1 | TRBV7-9 | CASSNGDSHARGEAFF
17 | . | TRBJ1-3 | TRBV7-2 | CASSLMSTGYSGNTIYF
14 | . | TRBJ1-4 | TRBV2 | CASTLQGSNEKLFF
16 | . | TRBJ1-6 | TRBV2 | CASIQRDRKAVSPLHF
15 | . | TRBJ1-2 | TRBV5-6 | CASSLDSRPGNGYTF
15 | . | TRBJ2-1 | TRBV2 | CASRPVMGRRNEQFF
15 | . | TRBJ2-3 | TRBV10-3 | CAISSGTSGTDTQYF
14 | . | TRBJ2-1 | TRBV27 | CASRILSGNNEQFF
14 | . | TRBJ1-1 | TRBV5-1 | CASSLVGEGGEAFF
14 | . | TRBJ1-6 | TRBV7-2 | CASSPVGQATPLHF
13 | many | TRBJ1-1 | TRBV25-1 | CASSAYSNTEAFF
13 | . | TRBJ2-1 | TRBV6-4 | CASSDRDTNEQFF
15 | . | TRBJ1-1 | TRBV7-7 | CASSIYRGGNTEAFF
17 | . | TRBJ1-3 | TRBV18 | CASSPKAPVPSGNTIYF
17 | few | TRBJ2-3 | TRBV5-1 | CASSRGNTAPGTDTQYF
13 | . | TRBJ1-4 | TRBV15 | CATRGGENEKLFF
16 | . | TRBJ2-1 | TRBV7-2 | CASTFSLAGGRDEQFF
13 | few | TRBJ1-4 | TRBV12-3/TRBV12-4 | CASSLEENEKLFF
16 | . | TRBJ1-2 | TRBV2 | CASSITGTGGLYGYTF
11 | . | TRBJ1-2 | TRBV29-1 | CSGGGAYGYTF
15 | . | TRBJ2-5 | TRBV6-1 | CASSELAGGQETQYF
15 | . | TRBJ1-2 | TRBV6-5 | CASSLRTGGVYGYTF
13 | . | TRBJ1-2 | TRBV11-1 | CASSLRGMSGYTF
15 | . | TRBJ2-2 | TRBV6-5 | CASSSQRGGPGELFF
15 | . | TRBJ2-1 | TRBV28 | CASSLPGQKYNEQFF